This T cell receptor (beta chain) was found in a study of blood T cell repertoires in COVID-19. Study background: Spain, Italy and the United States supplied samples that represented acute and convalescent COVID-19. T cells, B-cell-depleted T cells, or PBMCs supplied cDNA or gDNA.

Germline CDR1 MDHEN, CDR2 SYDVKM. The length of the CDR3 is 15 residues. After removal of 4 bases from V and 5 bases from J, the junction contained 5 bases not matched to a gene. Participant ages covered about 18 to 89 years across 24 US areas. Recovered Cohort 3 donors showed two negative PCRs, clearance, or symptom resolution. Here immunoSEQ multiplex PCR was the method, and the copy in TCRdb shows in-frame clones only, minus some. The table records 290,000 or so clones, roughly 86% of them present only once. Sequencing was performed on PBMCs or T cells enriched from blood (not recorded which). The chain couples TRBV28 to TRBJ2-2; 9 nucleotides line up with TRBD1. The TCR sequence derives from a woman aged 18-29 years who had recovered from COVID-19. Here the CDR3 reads CASSSTGQGTGELFF. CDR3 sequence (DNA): TGTGCCAGCAGTTCTACGGGACAGGGAACCGGGGAGCTGTTTTTT.